These T cell receptor beta chains were read from a single sample in a study of identical twins. TCRdb called the 5' RACE reads again in MiXCR, with one record for every CDR3 protein. The sample has under 300,000 distinct CDR3 sequences, roughly 13% seen once. The data also belong to a second study, concerning yellow fever vaccine responses in identical twins.

The sample was memory (CD45RO+) T cells sorted from blood. The receptors shown here come from a woman in her late teens or twenties in good health. The CDR3 runs from the conserved cysteine through the conserved F or W. A D gene is named only where the DNA matches it firmly. The size of a clone is reported for some rows only, either as once, few or many, or as a class for expanded clones.

D gene,V gene,clone size,CDR3 length,J gene,CDR3 DNA,CDR3 protein
TRBD2,TRBV5-4,few,17,TRBJ2-3,TGTGCCAGCAGCTTGGAGCCACGACTAGCGGGAGGAGATACGCAGTATTTT,CASSLEPRLAGGDTQYF
-,TRBV5-1,many,14,TRBJ1-2,TGCGCCAGCAGCTTTTCGGGTGACGGGCGTGGCTACACCTTC,CASSFSGDGRGYTF
TRBD2,TRBV2,few,15,TRBJ2-3,TGTGCCAGCAGTACCGGGACTAGCGGGGGTAATACGCAGTATTTT,CASSTGTSGGNTQYF
TRBD2,TRBV4-2,few,18,TRBJ2-3,TGTGCCAGCAGCCAAGATCTGCTAGCGGGGATATCCACAGATACGCAGTATTTT,CASSQDLLAGISTDTQYF
TRBD1,TRBV28,few,15,TRBJ1-5,TGTGCCAGCAGTTGGATCGGGACAGTAAATCAGCCCCAGCATTTT,CASSWIGTVNQPQHF
TRBD2,TRBV18,-,18,TRBJ2-3,TGTGCCAGCTCACAAGTGCTAGCGGGGCCCACTAGCACAGATACGCAGTATTTT,CASSQVLAGPTSTDTQYF
-,TRBV7-3,-,15,TRBJ2-1,TGTGCCAGCAGCCGCCGACATACCTATTACAATGAGCAGTTCTTC,CASSRRHTYYNEQFF
-,TRBV6-4,-,13,TRBJ2-7,TGTGCCAGTGGGGTGGGGGAATCCTACGAGCAGCACTTC,CASGVGESYEQHF
-,TRBV10-3,few,15,TRBJ2-1,TGTGCCACTCAAGGTATGGCTAGCTCCTACAATGAGCAGTTCTTC,CATQGMASSYNEQFF
TRBD2,TRBV20-1,-,14,TRBJ2-3,TGCAGTGCTGGTGCGGGGGGACGTACAGATACGCAGTATTTT,CSAGAGGRTDTQYF
-,TRBV2,-,16,TRBJ2-5,TGTGCCAGCAGCCCAGAGCGGGCAGCCCCTCGAGAGACCCAGTACTTC,CASSPERAAPRETQYF
-,TRBV6-1,few,14,TRBJ1-2,TGTGCCAGCAGTGAATCTCACAGGAGGGGTGGCTACACCTTC,CASSESHRRGGYTF
TRBD2,TRBV4-3,-,15,TRBJ2-2,TGCGCCAGCAGCCAAGACTCGGGGGGTGGCGGGGAGCTGTTTTTT,CASSQDSGGGGELFF
-,TRBV6-1,-,12,TRBJ2-1,TGTGCCAGCAGTGAACAGCTTAATGAGCAGTTCTTC,CASSEQLNEQFF
TRBD2,TRBV4-1,many,16,TRBJ2-1,TGCGCCAGCAGCCGTGGGCGGGAGGCATCCTACAATGAGCAGTTCTTC,CASSRGREASYNEQFF
TRBD2,TRBV6-1,many,14,TRBJ2-1,TGTGCCAGCAGGCACACTAGCGGGGTAAATGAGCAGTTCTTC,CASRHTSGVNEQFF
-,TRBV14,few,13,TRBJ1-5,TGTGCCAGCAGCCAAGACGGGTATCAGCCCCAGCATTTT,CASSQDGYQPQHF